This TCR beta chain was identified in a study of shared clonotypes between healthy human individuals. Per germline, CDR1 MDHEN and CDR2 SYDVKM. The CDR3 has 15 amino acids. V shed 3 bases, J shed 8 bases, and the junction held 8 bases outside the gene matches. Using immunoSEQ multiplex PCR, the repertoire was profiled, and TCRdb retains in-frame clones only, with some absent. The sample records fewer than 1 million clones, approximately 97% being singletons. Regarding the study as a whole: Naive subsets typically showed greater estimated richness than memory subsets.

As for this clone: What it binds is unknown.

Naive CD8 cells were CD45RO-negative, positively selected for CCR7, excluding terminally differentiated effector memory CD45RA+ cells. The source material was naive CD8+ T cells sorted from blood. The chain carries TRBV28 and TRBJ2-1; 9 bases fit TRBD2. This clonotype was sampled from a man younger than 40 in good health. The CDR3 reads CASSLVAGGLDEQFF. The CDR3 bases are TGTGCCAGCAGTTTGGTCGCGGGAGGGCTCGATGAGCAGTTCTTC.